This TCR beta chain appears in the sequencing data of a study of prognosis after radiotherapy for stage I lung cancer. Study results and caveats: Reduced Shannon entropy following stereotactic body radiation therapy was recorded in patients who developed distant metastases.

Ten or more counts support this clonotype. Antigen: not known. Two-round multiplex PCR on genomic DNA was the method by which TCR beta CDR3 was amplified. Primers specific to each TRBV and TRBJ gene drove first-round PCR. Via MiXCR, TCRdb re-called the multiplex PCR reads, giving one row per CDR3 protein. Of approximately 20,000 distinct CDR3 sequences in the sample, under 45% were seen once. Trimming took off 6 bases at V and 5 bases at J, with 18 bases between the two ends. This CDR3 has 15 amino acids. The sequence was obtained from a donor at least 50 years old with non-small cell lung cancer. This chain joins TRBV12-3 or TRBV12-4 and TRBJ2-3, with D possibly called TRBD1 or TRBD2 (6 bases each). The specimen comprised PBMCs, sampled before or after stereotactic body radiation therapy (not recorded which). The CDR3 region has the DNA TGTGCCAGCAGCCGAACAGGGTGGAGGGAAGATACGCAGTATTTT. The encoded protein is CASSRTGWREDTQYF.